This T cell receptor beta chain was documented in a study of OX40 agonist ivuxolimab in advanced cancers. The overall study: Dose-escalation subjects each had hepatocellular carcinoma, melanoma, renal cell or head and neck cancer.

Broader study findings: Averaged across samples, CD8+ T cells carried more expanded clones than CD4+ did. Clonal expansion was among the lowest in partial responders at 0.1-3.0 mg/kg, especially CD8+.

As for this clone: Its antigen is currently unknown.

Data came from immunoSEQ multiplex PCR; TCRdb stores just in-frame clones and leaves some out. Among roughly 53,000 clones listed, around four fifths were seen once. Germline CDR1 is SGHAT and CDR2 is FQDESV (reference sequence). Trimming took off 3 bases at V and 7 bases at J, with 13 bases between the two ends. This CDR3 has 15 residues. The sample here was CD4+ or CD8+ T cells sorted from blood, taken in a trial of the OX40 agonist ivuxolimab. The clonotype was recovered from an adult with an advanced solid tumor such as melanoma, head and neck, liver or kidney cancer. This chain uses TRBV11-1 with TRBJ1-6; D is undetermined. In DNA form, the CDR3 reads TGTGCCAGCAGCTTTGGTGGTTACGGCAATTCACCCCTCCACTTT. Translating gives CASSFGGYGNSPLHF.